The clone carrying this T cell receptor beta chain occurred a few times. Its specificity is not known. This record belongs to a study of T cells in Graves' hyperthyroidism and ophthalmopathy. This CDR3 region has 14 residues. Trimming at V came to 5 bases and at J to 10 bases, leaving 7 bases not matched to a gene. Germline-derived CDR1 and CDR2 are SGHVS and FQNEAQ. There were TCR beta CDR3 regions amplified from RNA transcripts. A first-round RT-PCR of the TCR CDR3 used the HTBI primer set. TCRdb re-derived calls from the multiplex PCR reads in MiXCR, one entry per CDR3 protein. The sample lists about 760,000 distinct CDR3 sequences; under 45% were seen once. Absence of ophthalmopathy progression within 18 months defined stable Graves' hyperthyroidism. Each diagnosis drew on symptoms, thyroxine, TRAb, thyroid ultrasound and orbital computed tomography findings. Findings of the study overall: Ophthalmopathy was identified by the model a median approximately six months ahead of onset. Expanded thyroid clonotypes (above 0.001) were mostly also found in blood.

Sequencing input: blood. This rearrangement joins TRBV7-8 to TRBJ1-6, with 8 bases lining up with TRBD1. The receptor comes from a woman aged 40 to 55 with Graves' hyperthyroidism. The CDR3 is CASSPDRVRSPLHF. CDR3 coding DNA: TGTGCCAGCAGCCCGGACAGGGTTCGGTCACCCCTCCACTTT.